This T cell receptor beta chain is drawn from a study of T cells after yellow fever vaccination. Germline CDR1 reads MNHEY; CDR2 reads SVGAGI. CDR3 size: 18 residues. After removal of 5 bases from V and 0 bases from J, the junction contained 4 bases not matched to a gene. MiXCR, run by TCRdb on the 5' RACE reads, gives a single entry per CDR3 protein. The data hold tens of thousands of distinct CDR3 sequences, with more than 5.5% observed a single time. The sample here was CD8+ T cells sorted from PBMCs, taken more than 4 days after the first yellow fever vaccination. The chain has TRBV6-5 and TRBJ2-2; 15 nucleotides line up with TRBD2. The origin of this receptor is a man between 18 and 29 years old who received the YFV17D yellow fever vaccine. The CDR3 reads CASSPGLAGGPNTGELFF. CDR3 sequence (DNA): TGTGCCAGCAGTCCCGGACTAGCGGGGGGGCCGAACACCGGGGAGCTGTTTTTT.